This entry describes one T cell receptor beta chain. Germline CDR1 is SQVTM and CDR2 is ANQGSEA. The V gene lost 5 bases and the J gene lost 4 bases, with 20 bases spanning the gap. The CDR3 extends over 15 amino acids. The entry originates in a study of blood T cell repertoires in COVID-19. Source study methods: Reference gene primer amplification gave nucleated cell count estimates. Produced via immunoSEQ multiplex PCR; TCRdb's table is partial and in-frame only. D and trimming were read from the DNA, whereas the V and J calls and clone size are those reported in that table. The repertoire holds under 300,000 clones, with around 86% as singletons.

The rearrangement uses TRBV29-1 and TRBJ1-1, with D hard to call. Sequencing was performed on peripheral blood. This sequence originates from a woman aged 70-85 years with active or convalescent COVID-19. DNA of the CDR3: TGCAGCGTTTTCCCTCGACCCTTCACGGGCACTGAAGCTTTCTTT. This encodes CSVFPRPFTGTEAFF. Using reference TRBV29-1 and TRBJ1-1 for the parts outside the CDR3, the full variable domain is SAVISQKPSRDICQRGTSLTIQCQVDSQVTMMFWYRQQPGQSLTLIATANQGSEATYESGFVIDKFPISRPNLTFSTLTVSNMSPEDSSIYLCSVFPRPFTGTEAFFGQGTRLTVV.